This record concerns one TCR beta chain sequence. TCRdb called the 5' RACE reads again in MiXCR, with one record for every CDR3 protein. The repertoire holds approximately 110,000 distinct CDR3 sequences, around 24% seen once, with 9% to 15% in the top ten. These data originate in a study of CD8 T cells in ankylosing spondylitis. The V end lost 3 bases, the J end lost 1 base, and 10 bases lay between the germline ends. This CDR3 is built from 15 residues. In germline, CDR1 is MNHEY, CDR2 SMNVEV (reference sequence). The receptor was derived from a male donor with ankylosing spondylitis. Source material: synovial fluid, either unsorted or a sorted T cell fraction (not recorded which). This chain joins TRBV27 and TRBJ2-4; D gene ambiguous. The CDR3 loop is CASSFGRMAKNIQYF. Written as DNA, the CDR3 is TGTGCCAGCAGTTTTGGCAGGATGGCCAAAAACATTCAGTACTTC.